This T cell receptor (beta chain) derives from a study of radiotherapy plus CTLA-4 blockade in lung cancer. Study as a whole: An objective response was seen in about 18% of patients, and disease control in around 33%.

Germline loops: CDR1 MGHRA, CDR2 YSYEKL. V shed 4 bases, J shed 0 bases, and the junction held 9 bases outside the gene matches. The CDR3 spans 16 residues. TCRdb's copy holds only in-frame clones and misses some; the assay was immunoSEQ multiplex PCR. The sample records about 28,000 clones, 79% being singletons. Chemo-refractory metastatic non-small-cell lung cancer patients underwent focal radiation alongside CTLA-4 blockade with ipilimumab. Here the sequenced sample was peripheral blood, taken from a patient treated with radiotherapy plus ipilimumab. The genes are TRBV4-1 and TRBJ2-7; 7 bases are shared with TRBD1. The TCR comes from a human donor with non-small cell lung cancer that progressed on radiotherapy plus ipilimumab. In DNA, the CDR3 is TGCGCCAGCAGCCCGACAGGGACCCTCCTCTCCTACGAGCAGTACTTC. Its protein is CASSPTGTLLSYEQYF.